This paragraph reports one T cell receptor (beta chain). The data stem from a study of blood T cell repertoires in COVID-19. Turning to the study itself: The study drew acute and convalescent COVID-19 samples from the United States, Italy and Spain. Sources were T cells, B-cell-depleted T cells, or PBMCs; the material itself was cDNA or gDNA.

Repertoires were generated with immunoSEQ multiplex PCR, while TCRdb's copy carries only in-frame clones and drops some. The sample consists of about 330,000 clones, approximately 89% of them appearing once. This receptor was identified in a woman between 25 and 40 years old who had recovered from COVID-19. The sequenced sample consisted of PBMCs or T cells enriched from blood (not recorded which).

CDR3 sequence (DNA): TGTGCCAGCAGCTCGAGCGGGGGGAACAATGAGCAGTTCTTC. This sequence encodes CASSSSGGNNEQFF. The chain recombines TRBV7-9 with TRBJ2-1, with TRBD2 identical over 9 bases. J gave up 5 bases and V 4 bases, and 3 bases lay outside the gene matches. Germline-derived CDR1 and CDR2 are SEHNR and FQNEAQ (reference sequence). The CDR3 totals 14 residues.